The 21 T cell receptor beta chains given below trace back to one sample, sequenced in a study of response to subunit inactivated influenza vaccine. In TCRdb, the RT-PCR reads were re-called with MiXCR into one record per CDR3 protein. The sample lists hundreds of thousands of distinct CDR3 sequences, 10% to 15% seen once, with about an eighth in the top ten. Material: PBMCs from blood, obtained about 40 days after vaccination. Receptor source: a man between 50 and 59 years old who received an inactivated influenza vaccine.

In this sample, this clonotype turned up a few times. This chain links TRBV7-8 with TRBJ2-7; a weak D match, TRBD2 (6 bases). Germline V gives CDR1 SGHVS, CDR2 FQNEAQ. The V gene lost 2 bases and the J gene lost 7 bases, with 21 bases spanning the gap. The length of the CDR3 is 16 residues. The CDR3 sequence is CASSLSGASEGREQYF. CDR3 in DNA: TGTGCCAGCAGCTTATCGGGCGCTAGCGAGGGTAGGGAGCAGTACTTC.

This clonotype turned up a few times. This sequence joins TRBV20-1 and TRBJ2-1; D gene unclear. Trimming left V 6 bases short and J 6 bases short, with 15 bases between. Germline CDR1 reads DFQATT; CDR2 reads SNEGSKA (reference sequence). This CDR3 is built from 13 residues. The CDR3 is CSARSGFGNEQFF. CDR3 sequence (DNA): TGCAGTGCCCGGTCCGGGTTCGGCAATGAGCAGTTCTTC.

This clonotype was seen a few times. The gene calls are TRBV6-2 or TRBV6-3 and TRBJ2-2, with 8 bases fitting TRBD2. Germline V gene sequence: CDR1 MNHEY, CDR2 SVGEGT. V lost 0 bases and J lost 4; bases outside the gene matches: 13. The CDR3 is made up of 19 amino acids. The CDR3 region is CASSYSKRVAGRSTGELFF. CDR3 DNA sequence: TGTGCCAGCAGTTACTCGAAACGGGTAGCGGGGAGGAGCACCGGGGAGCTGTTTTTT.

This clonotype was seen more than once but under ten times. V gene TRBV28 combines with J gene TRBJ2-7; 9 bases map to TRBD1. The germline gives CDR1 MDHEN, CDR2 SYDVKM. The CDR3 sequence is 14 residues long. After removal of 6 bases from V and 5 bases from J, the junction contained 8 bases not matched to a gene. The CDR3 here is CASSVLQGADEQYF. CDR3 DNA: TGTGCCAGCAGCGTGTTACAGGGGGCGGACGAGCAGTACTTC. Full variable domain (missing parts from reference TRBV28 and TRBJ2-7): DVKVTQSSRYLVKRTGEKVFLECVQDMDHENMFWYRQDPGLGLRLIYFSYDVKMKEKGDIPEGYSVSREKKERFSLILESASTNQTSMYLCASSVLQGADEQYFGPGTRLTVT.

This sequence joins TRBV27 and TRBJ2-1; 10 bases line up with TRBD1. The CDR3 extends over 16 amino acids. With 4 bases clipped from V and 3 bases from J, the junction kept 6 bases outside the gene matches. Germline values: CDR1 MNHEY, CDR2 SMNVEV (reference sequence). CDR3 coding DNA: TGTGCCAGCAGTTCCCAGGACAGGGGGTACTACAATGAGCAGTTCTTC. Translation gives CASSSQDRGYYNEQFF.

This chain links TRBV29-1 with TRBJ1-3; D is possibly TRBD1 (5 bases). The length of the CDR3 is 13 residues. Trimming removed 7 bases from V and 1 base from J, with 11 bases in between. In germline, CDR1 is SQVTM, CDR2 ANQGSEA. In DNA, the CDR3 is TGCAGCGCCGGGGACCGTTCTGGAAACACCATATATTTT. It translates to CSAGDRSGNTIYF.

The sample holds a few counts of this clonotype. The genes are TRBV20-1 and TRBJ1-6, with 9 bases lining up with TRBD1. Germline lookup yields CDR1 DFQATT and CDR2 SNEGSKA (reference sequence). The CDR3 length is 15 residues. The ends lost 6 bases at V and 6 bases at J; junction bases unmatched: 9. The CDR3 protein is CSALGWGQGNSPLHF. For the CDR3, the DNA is TGCAGTGCCCTGGGATGGGGACAGGGTAATTCACCCCTCCACTTT.

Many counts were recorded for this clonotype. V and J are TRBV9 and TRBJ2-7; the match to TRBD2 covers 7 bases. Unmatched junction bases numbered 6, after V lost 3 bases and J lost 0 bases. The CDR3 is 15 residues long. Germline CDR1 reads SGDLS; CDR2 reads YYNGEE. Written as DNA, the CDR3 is TGTGCCAGCAGCGCTGGATCTAGCGGCTCCTACGAGCAGTACTTC. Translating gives CASSAGSSGSYEQYF.

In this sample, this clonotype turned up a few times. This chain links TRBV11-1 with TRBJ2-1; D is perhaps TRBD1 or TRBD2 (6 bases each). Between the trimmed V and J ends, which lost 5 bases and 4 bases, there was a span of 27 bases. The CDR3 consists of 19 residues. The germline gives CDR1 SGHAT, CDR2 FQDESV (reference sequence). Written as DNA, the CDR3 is TGTGCCAGCAGCCCACCCCTGGGGGGCGGGAAGGGGGTTTACAATGAGCAGTTCTTC. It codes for CASSPPLGGGKGVYNEQFF.

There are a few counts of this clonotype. This CDR3 reads CASSSGSGGAGEQYF. CDR3 coding DNA: TGCGCCAGCAGCTCCGGTTCGGGGGGTGCGGGCGAGCAGTACTTC. This chain joins TRBV5-1 and TRBJ2-7, with 7 bases lining up with TRBD2. The V gene's germline CDR1 is SGHRS and CDR2 YFSETQ. With 3 bases clipped from V and 6 bases from J, the junction kept 12 bases outside the gene matches. The CDR3 covers 15 residues.

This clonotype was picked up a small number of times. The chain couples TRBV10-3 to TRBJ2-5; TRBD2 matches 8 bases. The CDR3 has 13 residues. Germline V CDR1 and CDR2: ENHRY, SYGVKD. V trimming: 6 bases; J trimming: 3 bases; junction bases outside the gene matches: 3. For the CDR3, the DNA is TGTGCCATCAGGGGTAGCGGGGAAGAGACCCAGTACTTC. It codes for CAIRGSGEETQYF.

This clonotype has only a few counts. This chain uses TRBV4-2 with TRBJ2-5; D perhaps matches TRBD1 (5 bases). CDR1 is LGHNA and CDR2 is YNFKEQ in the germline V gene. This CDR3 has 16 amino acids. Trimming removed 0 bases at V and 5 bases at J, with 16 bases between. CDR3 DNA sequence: TGTGCCAGCAGCCAAGATCCGCAGGGTACCGGGGAGACCCAGTACTTC. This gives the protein CASSQDPQGTGETQYF.

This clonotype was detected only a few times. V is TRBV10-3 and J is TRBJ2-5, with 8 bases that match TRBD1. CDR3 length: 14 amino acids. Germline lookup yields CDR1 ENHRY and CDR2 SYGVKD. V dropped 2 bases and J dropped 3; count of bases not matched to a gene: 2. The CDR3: CAISEAGGKETQYF. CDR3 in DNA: TGTGCCATCAGTGAGGCAGGGGGCAAAGAGACCCAGTACTTC.

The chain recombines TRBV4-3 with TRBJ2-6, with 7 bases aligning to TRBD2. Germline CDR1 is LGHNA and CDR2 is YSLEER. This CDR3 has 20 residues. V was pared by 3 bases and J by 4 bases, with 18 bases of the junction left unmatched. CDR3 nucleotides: TGCGCCAGCAGCCACTACCAGGCGGGGGAATACTCTGTAGGGGCCAACGTCCTGACTTTC. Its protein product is CASSHYQAGEYSVGANVLTF.

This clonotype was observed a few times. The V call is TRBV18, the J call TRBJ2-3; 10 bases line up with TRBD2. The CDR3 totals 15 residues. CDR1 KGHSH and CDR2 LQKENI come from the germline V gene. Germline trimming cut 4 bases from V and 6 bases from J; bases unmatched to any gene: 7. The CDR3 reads CASSLASGGMDTQYF. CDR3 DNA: TGTGCCAGCTCACTCGCTAGCGGGGGCATGGATACGCAGTATTTT.

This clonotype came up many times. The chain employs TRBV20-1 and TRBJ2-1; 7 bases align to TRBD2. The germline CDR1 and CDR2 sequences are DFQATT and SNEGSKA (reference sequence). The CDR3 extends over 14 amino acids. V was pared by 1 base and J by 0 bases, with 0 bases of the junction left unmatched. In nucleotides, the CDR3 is TGCAGTGCTAGAGGGACTAGCTCCTACAATGAGCAGTTCTTC. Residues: CSARGTSSYNEQFF.

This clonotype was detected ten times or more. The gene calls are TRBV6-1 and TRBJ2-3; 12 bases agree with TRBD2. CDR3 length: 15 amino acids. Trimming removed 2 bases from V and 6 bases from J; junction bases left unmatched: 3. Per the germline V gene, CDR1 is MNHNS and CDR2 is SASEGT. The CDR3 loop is CASSELAGGPDTQYF. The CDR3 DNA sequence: TGTGCCAGCAGTGAACTAGCGGGAGGGCCGGATACGCAGTATTTT.

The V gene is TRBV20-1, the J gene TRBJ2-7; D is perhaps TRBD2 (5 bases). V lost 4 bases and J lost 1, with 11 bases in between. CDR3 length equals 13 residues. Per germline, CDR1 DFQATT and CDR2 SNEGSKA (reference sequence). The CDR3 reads CSATGWESYEQYF. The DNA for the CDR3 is TGCAGTGCTACCGGCTGGGAGTCCTACGAGCAGTACTTC.

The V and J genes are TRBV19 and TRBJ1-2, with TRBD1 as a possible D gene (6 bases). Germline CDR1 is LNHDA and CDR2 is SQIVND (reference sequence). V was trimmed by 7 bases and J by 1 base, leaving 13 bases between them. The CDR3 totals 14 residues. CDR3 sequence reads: CASTGAGHNYGYTF. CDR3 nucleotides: TGTGCCAGTACAGGGGCAGGCCATAACTATGGCTACACCTTC.

The DNA for the CDR3 is TGTGCCAGCAGCAAAGTGGCGGGAGTCGACTACAATGAGCAGTTCTTC. Translating gives CASSKVAGVDYNEQFF. The V and J genes are TRBV21-1 and TRBJ2-1; the table's TRBD2 call for D was not verified on the DNA. TRBV21-1 represents a pseudogene. The CDR3 has 16 amino acids.

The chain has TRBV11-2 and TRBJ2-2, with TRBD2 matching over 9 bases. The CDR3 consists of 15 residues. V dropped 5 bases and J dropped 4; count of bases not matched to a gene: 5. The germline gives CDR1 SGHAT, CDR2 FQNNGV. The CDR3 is CASSRGLARTGELFF. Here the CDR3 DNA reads TGTGCCAGCAGCCGCGGACTAGCGCGCACCGGGGAGCTGTTTTTT.